This T cell receptor (beta chain) came from a study of CXCR3-negative and CXCR3-positive naive CD8 T cells. The study's findings and limits: Higher TRB CDR3 hydrophobicity marked CXCR3-positive naive cells relative to CXCR3-negative naive cells. Both naive subsets had comparably high diversity; memory CD8+ cells much lower.

With respect to this clonotype: As yet, its antigen is unknown.

Per germline, CDR1 SGHNT and CDR2 YYREEE (reference sequence). The CDR3 totals 18 residues. Researchers reported sorting every CD8+ T cell subset in triplicate, roughly 300,000 cells per sort. Carrying UMI labels, the TRB cDNA libraries were prepared through 5' RACE. Reanalyzing the 5' RACE reads, TCRdb keeps one entry per CDR3 protein, without DNA. The sample table sets out about 120,000 distinct CDR3 sequences. This TCR derives from a human donor in good health. Some clones in this sample may be carry-over from other donors' samples. The chain combines TRBV5-4 with TRBJ2-1; TCRdb reports TRBD2, a call that lacks DNA to check it against. Sequencing input: naive CXCR3+ CD8+ T cells from blood. Subset meaning: CD45RO-CCR7+CD27+CD95- naive CD8+ T cells expressing CXCR3 (TNR3+). CDR3 sequence reads: CASSFATLSGGFYNEQFF.